These 30 T cell receptor beta chains were all obtained from the same sample, sequenced in a study of response to subunit inactivated influenza vaccine. TCRdb called the RT-PCR reads again in MiXCR, with one record for every CDR3 protein. The table has approximately 500,000 distinct CDR3 sequences, about 15% seen once. Sequences were derived from PBMCs from blood, sampled 12 days after vaccination. The receptor set was obtained from a man in his forties or fifties who received an inactivated influenza vaccine.

This clonotype has just a few counts. The J gene is TRBJ2-1, the V gene TRBV29-1, with D possibly TRBD2 on 5 matching bases. CDR3 length: 15 amino acids. The V gene's germline CDR1 is SQVTM and CDR2 ANQGSEA. V was clipped by 4 bases and J by 0 bases, with 13 bases between them. CDR3 residues: CSVGGGESSYNEQFF. DNA for the CDR3: TGCAGCGTTGGGGGTGGGGAGAGCTCCTACAATGAGCAGTTCTTC.

The chain employs TRBV7-2 and TRBJ1-5; 8 nucleotides match TRBD1. J was trimmed by 2 bases and V by 7 bases; bases with no gene match: 4. Per the germline V gene, CDR1 is SGHTA and CDR2 is FQGNSA. CDR3 length equals 14 residues. CDR3 in amino acids: CASNPTGGNQPQHF. CDR3 coding DNA: TGTGCCAGCAACCCGACAGGGGGCAATCAGCCCCAGCATTTT.

This clonotype was seen repeatedly, ten times or more. This rearrangement joins TRBV7-3 to TRBJ1-1; TRBD1 is a possible D gene (5 bases). Looked up from germline, CDR1 is SGHTA and CDR2 is FQGTGA. V lost 3 bases and J lost 3, with 14 bases in between. The length of the CDR3 is 15 residues. CDR3 sequence (DNA): TGTGCCAGCAGCTTTTTTGTCAGGGAAGACACTGAAGCTTTCTTT. This gives the protein CASSFFVREDTEAFF.

This clonotype appeared a few times. CDR3 loop: CASIGQANTGELFF. DNA for the CDR3: TGCGCCAGCATCGGACAAGCGAACACCGGGGAGCTGTTTTTT. V gene TRBV5-1 combines with J gene TRBJ2-2; a weak D match, TRBD1 (5 bases). Germline lookup yields CDR1 SGHRS and CDR2 YFSETQ. V lost 6 bases, J lost 0 bases, and 9 bases lay in between. CDR3 length: 14 amino acids.

A few counts support this clonotype. The chain carries TRBV5-1 and TRBJ2-1; D uncertain. Germline V gene data show CDR1 as SGHRS and CDR2 as YFSETQ. V was clipped by 3 bases and J by 6 bases, with 7 bases between them. The CDR3 contains 12 residues. CDR3 protein: CASSSGINEQFF. The CDR3 DNA follows: TGCGCCAGCAGCTCTGGCATCAATGAGCAGTTCTTC. Using reference TRBV5-1 and TRBJ2-1 for the parts outside the CDR3, the full variable domain is KAGVTQTPRYLIKTRGQQVTLSCSPISGHRSVSWYQQTPGQGLQFLFEYFSETQRNKGNFPGRFSGRQFSNSRSEMNVSTLELGDSALYLCASSSGINEQFFGPGTRLTVL.

This clonotype was seen many times. The V gene is TRBV27, the J gene TRBJ2-6; no firm D call. The germline V and J ends were trimmed by 4 bases and 4 bases, with 11 bases remaining between them. The germline V gene has CDR1 MNHEY and CDR2 SMNVEV (reference sequence). This CDR3 has 15 residues. CDR3 residues: CASSSPSVGANVLTF. The DNA for the CDR3 is TGTGCCAGCAGTTCGCCGAGCGTGGGGGCCAACGTCCTGACTTTC.

This chain connects TRBV18 to TRBJ1-5, with D tentatively TRBD1 (5 bases). Trimming left V 0 bases short and J 6 bases short, with 6 bases between. CDR3 size: 13 residues. The germline gives CDR1 KGHSH, CDR2 LQKENI. CDR3 residues: CASSPPGGQPQHF. The DNA for the CDR3 is TGTGCCAGCTCACCACCGGGGGGTCAGCCCCAGCATTTT.

This sequence joins TRBV7-6 and TRBJ2-7, with D unresolved. The CDR3 is 14 amino acids. The V and J ends lost 5 bases and 1 base respectively, with 12 bases between them. Looked up from germline, CDR1 is SGHVS and CDR2 is FNYEAQ. CDR3 in amino acids: CASSPFSFSYEQYF. The DNA of the CDR3 is TGTGCCAGCAGCCCATTCTCCTTTTCCTACGAGCAGTACTTC.

The chain's CDR3 is CASSLAWHETQYF. For the CDR3, the DNA is TGTGCCAGCAGCTTAGCTTGGCATGAGACCCAGTACTTC. The genes are TRBV7-9 and TRBJ2-5; D is undetermined. Per germline, CDR1 SEHNR and CDR2 FQNEAQ (reference sequence). CDR3 length: 13 amino acids. Trimming removed 0 bases at V and 5 bases at J, with 7 bases between. The full variable domain, rest sourced from reference TRBV7-9 and TRBJ2-5, is DTGVSQNPRHKITKRGQNVTFRCDPISEHNRLYWYRQTLGQGPEFLTYFQNEAQLEKSRLLSDRFSAERPKGSFSTLEIQRTEQGDSAMYLCASSLAWHETQYFGPGTRLLVL.

This clonotype was seen more than once but under ten times. The J gene is TRBJ2-2, the V gene TRBV29-1; D might be TRBD1 (5 bases). CDR3 length: 13 residues. Trimming pared 4 bases from V and 3 bases from J, leaving 9 bases between. Looked up from germline, CDR1 is SQVTM and CDR2 is ANQGSEA. The DNA for the CDR3 is TGCAGCGTTGTCCAGGGCTACACCGGGGAGCTGTTTTTT. Its translation: CSVVQGYTGELFF.

This clonotype was counted between two and nine times. The V and J genes are TRBV6-1 and TRBJ2-7, with a tentative D call TRBD1 (6 bases). The CDR3 length is 14 residues. CDR1 is MNHNS and CDR2 is SASEGT in the germline V gene. V was trimmed by 6 bases and J by 2 bases, leaving 14 bases between them. The CDR3 DNA is TGTGCCAGCAGCACACGGGACAACCCCTACGAGCAGTACTTC. Protein sequence: CASSTRDNPYEQYF.

The V call is TRBV4-3, the J call TRBJ2-3; no clear D. CDR1 is LGHNA and CDR2 is YSLEER in the germline V gene. V gave up 2 bases and J gave up 1 base, with 16 bases separating them. CDR3 length equals 17 residues. In DNA form, the CDR3 reads TGCGCCAGCAGCCAATGGACGGGCCCACCGGGCACAGATACGCAGTATTTT. This sequence encodes CASSQWTGPPGTDTQYF.

This clonotype was recorded at least ten times. The rearrangement uses TRBV29-1 and TRBJ2-1; TRBD2 matches at 11 bases. CDR1 and CDR2 (germline): SQVTM, ANQGSEA. This CDR3 is built from 12 residues. With 7 bases clipped from V and 8 bases from J, the junction kept 4 bases outside the gene matches. CDR3 nucleotide sequence: TGCAGCGCCTTTAGCGGGGGGGATGAGCAGTTCTTC. It is translated as CSAFSGGDEQFF.

The chain has TRBV12-3 or TRBV12-4 and TRBJ2-5, with a tentative D call TRBD1 (6 bases). This CDR3 spans 16 amino acids. V lost 2 bases and J 4 bases, leaving 17 bases between the germline ends. The CDR3 DNA reads as TGTGCCAGCAGTTTATGGGGGTCAGGGGCAGGAGAGACCCAGTACTTC. Protein sequence: CASSLWGSGAGETQYF.

This clonotype has just a few counts. The DNA for the CDR3 is TGCAGCGTAAGAGCGGGAGGGCCTAATGAGCAGTTCTTC. Protein: CSVRAGGPNEQFF. The chain recombines TRBV29-1 with TRBJ2-1, with 10 nucleotides matching TRBD2. The ends lost 6 bases at V and 7 bases at J; junction bases unmatched: 6. CDR3 length equals 13 residues. The germline CDR1 and CDR2 sequences are SQVTM and ANQGSEA.

This clonotype was observed at least ten times. The rearrangement uses TRBV4-3 and TRBJ2-1; TRBD1 matches at 10 bases. Trimming cost V 6 bases and J 5 bases; bases outside gene matches: 13. Germline V gives CDR1 LGHNA, CDR2 YSLEER. CDR3 length equals 17 residues. CDR3 region: CASSPRTPGTGDNEQFF. In DNA form, the CDR3 reads TGCGCCAGCAGTCCAAGAACCCCCGGGACAGGGGACAATGAGCAGTTCTTC.

This clonotype was observed a few times. The V gene is TRBV20-1, the J gene TRBJ1-6; D is unclear. The germline V and J ends were trimmed by 1 base and 0 bases, with 13 bases remaining between them. Germline assignment: CDR1 DFQATT and CDR2 SNEGSKA (reference sequence). The CDR3 totals 17 residues. CDR3 nucleotides: TGCAGTGCTAGAGTTGGCTGGGGAGCCTCCTATAATTCACCCCTCCACTTT. It codes for CSARVGWGASYNSPLHF.

This clonotype was counted only a few times. This chain joins TRBV12-3 or TRBV12-4 and TRBJ2-7; D gene unclear. Trimming shortened V by 6 bases and J by 5 bases, and 11 bases separated the two germline ends. CDR3 length equals 12 residues. The CDR3 region is CASSPGADEQYF. In DNA form, the CDR3 reads TGTGCCAGCAGCCCAGGAGCAGACGAGCAGTACTTC.

This clonotype was recorded a few times. This chain uses TRBV20-1 with TRBJ1-5, with TRBD1 matching over 7 bases. V lost 6 bases to trimming and J lost 7 bases; unmatched junction nucleotides: 6. The CDR3 spans 12 residues. Germline values: CDR1 DFQATT, CDR2 SNEGSKA (reference sequence). CDR3 nucleotide sequence: TGCAGTGCACGACAGGGACAACAGCCCCAGCATTTT. Protein: CSARQGQQPQHF.

This chain links TRBV12-3 or TRBV12-4 with TRBJ2-3; D is perhaps TRBD2 (6 bases). CDR3 length: 13 amino acids. The germline V and J ends were trimmed by 5 bases and 9 bases, with 15 bases remaining between them. The CDR3 DNA follows: TGTGCCAGCAGTAAGGGACTCTTAGAGACGCAGTATTTT. It codes for CASSKGLLETQYF.

This clonotype has only a few counts. The V gene is TRBV24-1, the J gene TRBJ1-4, with D maybe TRBD1 (6 bases). Germline assignment: CDR1 KGHDR and CDR2 SFDVKD. V shed 2 bases and J shed 8 bases, with 11 bases lying between them. This CDR3 region has 14 residues. The CDR3 DNA sequence: TGTGCCACCAGTGATTCAGGGGTGAGGGAAAAACTGTTTTTT. It translates to CATSDSGVREKLFF.

In its sample, this clonotype was seen a few times. The V call is TRBV7-2, the J call TRBJ2-5; a possible D gene is TRBD2 (6 bases). Germline V CDR1 and CDR2: SGHTA, FQGNSA. The V and J ends lost 4 bases and 7 bases respectively, with 19 bases between them. This CDR3 has 15 amino acids. Here the CDR3 reads CASSSAGLPLGTQYF. CDR3 DNA sequence: TGTGCCAGCAGCTCCGCGGGGCTACCCTTGGGGACCCAGTACTTC.

CDR3 nucleotide sequence: TGCAGTGCCATCCTACAGGGGATTGAGACCCAGTACTTC. Amino acids: CSAILQGIETQYF. The chain carries TRBV20-1 and TRBJ2-5, with 7 bases fitting TRBD1. The CDR3 sequence is 13 residues long. Germline V gene lookup returns CDR1 DFQATT and CDR2 SNEGSKA (reference sequence). V lost 6 bases to trimming and J lost 5 bases; unmatched junction nucleotides: 9.

The V and J genes are TRBV20-1 and TRBJ2-3; possibly TRBD2 for D (5 bases). The CDR3 extends over 15 amino acids. V was cut by 1 base and J by 2 bases, with 13 bases left in between. Germline V gives CDR1 DFQATT, CDR2 SNEGSKA (reference sequence). CDR3 nucleotide sequence: TGCAGTGCTAGAGTAGGGAGCTACCACACAGATACGCAGTATTTT. Protein sequence: CSARVGSYHTDTQYF.

This clonotype came up a few times. The CDR3 nucleotides are TGTGCCAGTAGTATTGGATTCTTTAGGCGGCAGAACACCGGGGAGCTGTTTTTT. As protein: CASSIGFFRRQNTGELFF. This rearrangement joins TRBV19 to TRBJ2-2, with no clear D. Trimming took off 3 bases at V and 1 base at J, with 18 bases between the two ends. Germline CDR1 and CDR2: LNHDA and SQIVND (reference sequence). The CDR3 totals 18 residues. Complete variable domain (other parts from reference TRBV19 and TRBJ2-2): DGGITQSPKYLFRKEGQNVTLSCEQNLNHDAMYWYRQDPGQGLRLIYYSQIVNDFQKGDIAEGYSVSREKKESFPLTVTSAQKNPTAFYLCASSIGFFRRQNTGELFFGEGSRLTVL.

This CDR3 reads CASSQESGGTYNEQFF. The CDR3 nucleotides read TGTGCCAGCAGCCAAGAAAGCGGGGGTACCTACAATGAGCAGTTCTTC. The J gene is TRBJ2-1, the V gene TRBV4-2, with 8 bases lining up with TRBD2. This CDR3 region has 16 residues. The V gene's germline CDR1 is LGHNA and CDR2 YNFKEQ. The ends lost 0 bases at V and 2 bases at J; junction bases unmatched: 3.

Ten or more counts support this clonotype. The chain has TRBV15 and TRBJ2-1, with D perhaps matching TRBD2 (6 bases). Trimming took off 3 bases at V and 4 bases at J, with 10 bases between the two ends. The CDR3 consists of 14 residues. Germline V CDR1 and CDR2: LNHNV, YYDKDF (reference sequence). The CDR3 here is CATSRSGSYNEQFF. CDR3 bases: TGTGCCACCAGCAGGAGCGGGTCTTACAATGAGCAGTTCTTC.

The chain combines TRBV12-3 or TRBV12-4 with TRBJ1-5; TRBD1 is a possible D gene (6 bases). This CDR3 contains 13 residues. The V end was cut by 5 bases, the J end by 6 bases, with 11 bases between. CDR3: CASSSDRSQPQHF. The CDR3 region has the DNA TGTGCCAGCAGTAGTGACAGGTCTCAGCCCCAGCATTTT.

V is TRBV27 and J is TRBJ2-6; D assignment may be TRBD1 or TRBD2 (5 bases each). From germline, CDR1 is MNHEY and CDR2 SMNVEV (reference sequence). The V end lost 2 bases, the J end lost 4 bases, and 12 bases lay between the germline ends. This CDR3 has 16 residues. CDR3 sequence: CASSLIGGSGANVLTF. CDR3 nucleotide sequence: TGTGCCAGCAGTTTAATTGGGGGTTCCGGGGCCAACGTCCTGACTTTC.

The V call is TRBV7-9, the J call TRBJ2-1; the D gene could be TRBD1 or TRBD2 (7 bases each). V was pared by 5 bases and J by 4 bases, with 18 bases between. CDR3 length: 16 amino acids. The germline V gene has CDR1 SEHNR and CDR2 FQNEAQ (reference sequence). CDR3 coding DNA: TGTGCCAGCAGCCCACTAGCGACAGGGTCGTACAATGAGCAGTTCTTC. This codes for CASSPLATGSYNEQFF.